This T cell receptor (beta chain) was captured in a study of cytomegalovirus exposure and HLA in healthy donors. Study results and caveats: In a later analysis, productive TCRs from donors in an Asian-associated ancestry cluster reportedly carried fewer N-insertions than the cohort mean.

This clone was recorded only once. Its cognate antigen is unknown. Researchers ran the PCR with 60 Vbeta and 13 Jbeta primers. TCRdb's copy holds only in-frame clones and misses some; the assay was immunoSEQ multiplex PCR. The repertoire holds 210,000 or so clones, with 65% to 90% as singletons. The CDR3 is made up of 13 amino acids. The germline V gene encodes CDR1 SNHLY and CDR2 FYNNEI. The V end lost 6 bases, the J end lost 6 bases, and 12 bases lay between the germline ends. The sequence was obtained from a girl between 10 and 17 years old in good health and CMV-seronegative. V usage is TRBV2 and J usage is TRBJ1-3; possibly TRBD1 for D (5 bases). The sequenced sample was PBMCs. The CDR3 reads CASSVRVANTIYF. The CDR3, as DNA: TGTGCCAGCAGCGTCAGGGTTGCAAACACCATATATTTT.